This T cell receptor beta chain was sequenced in a study of shared clonotypes between healthy human individuals. Study-wide context: For every donor, three CD4 naive, three CD4 memory, two CD8 naive and one CD8 memory plates were used. General observations from the study: Genetic and exposure-history diversity was limited by the small donor number. Clonotypes not shared had lower generation probabilities than those common to all four donors.

Repertoires were generated with immunoSEQ multiplex PCR, while TCRdb's copy carries only in-frame clones and drops some. The sample carries about 2.3 million clones, about nine tenths recorded once. In the case of this clone: Its matching antigen is unknown.

Every one of the donors was a Caucasian adult that lived in Nashville, Tennessee. This clonotype was sampled from a man younger than 35 in good health. Some clones in this sample may be carry-over from other donors' samples. The sequencing sample was made of naive CD4+ T cells from PBMCs. The subset is: CD45RA+ positively selected.

In DNA, the CDR3 is TGTGCCAGCAGCGTCCCCGGGACTAGCGGGACCGGGGAGCTGTTTTTT. Its protein product is CASSVPGTSGTGELFF. The chain employs TRBV7-9 and TRBJ2-2, with 12 bases matching TRBD2. Germline values: CDR1 SEHNR, CDR2 FQNEAQ (reference sequence). The V and J ends lost 5 bases and 5 bases, in that order; junction bases with no gene match: 6. The CDR3 loop spans 16 amino acids.